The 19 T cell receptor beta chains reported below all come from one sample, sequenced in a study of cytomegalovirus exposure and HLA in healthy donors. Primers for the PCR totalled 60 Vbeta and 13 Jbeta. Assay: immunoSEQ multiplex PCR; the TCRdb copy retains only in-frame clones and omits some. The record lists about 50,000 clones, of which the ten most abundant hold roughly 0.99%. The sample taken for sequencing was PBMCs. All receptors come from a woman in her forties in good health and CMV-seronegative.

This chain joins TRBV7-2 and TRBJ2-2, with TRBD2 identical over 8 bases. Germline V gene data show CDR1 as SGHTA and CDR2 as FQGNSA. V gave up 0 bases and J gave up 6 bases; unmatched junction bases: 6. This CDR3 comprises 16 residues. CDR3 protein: CASSLAPSGYAGELFF. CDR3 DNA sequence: TGTGCCAGCAGCTTAGCTCCTAGCGGGTACGCCGGGGAGCTGTTTTTT. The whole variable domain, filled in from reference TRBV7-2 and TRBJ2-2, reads GAGVSQSPSNKVTEKGKDVELRCDPISGHTALYWYRQSLGQGLEFLIYFQGNSAPDKSGLPSDRFSAERTGGSVSTLTIQRTQQEDSAVYLCASSLAPSGYAGELFFGEGSRLTVL.

The CDR3 nucleotides read TGTGCCAGCAGCCCGCTGACCGGGACAGGGGACACTGAAGCTTTCTTT. Its translation: CASSPLTGTGDTEAFF. The V and J genes are TRBV7-9 and TRBJ1-1; 10 bases are shared with TRBD1. V lost 5 bases and J lost 3; bases outside the gene matches: 9. The CDR3 runs to 16 residues. Germline V gives CDR1 SEHNR, CDR2 FQNEAQ (reference sequence).

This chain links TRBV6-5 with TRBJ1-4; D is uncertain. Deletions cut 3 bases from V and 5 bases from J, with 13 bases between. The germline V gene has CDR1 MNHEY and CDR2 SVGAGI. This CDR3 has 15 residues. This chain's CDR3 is CASSYPPPGNEKLFF. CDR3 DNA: TGTGCCAGCAGTTATCCACCCCCTGGCAATGAAAAACTGTTTTTT.

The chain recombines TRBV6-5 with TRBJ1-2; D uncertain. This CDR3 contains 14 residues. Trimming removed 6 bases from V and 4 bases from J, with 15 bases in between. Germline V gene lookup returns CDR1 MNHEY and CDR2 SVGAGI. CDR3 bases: TGTGCCAGCAGGGGCGCCGGCCGTGGCTATGGCTACACCTTC. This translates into CASRGAGRGYGYTF.

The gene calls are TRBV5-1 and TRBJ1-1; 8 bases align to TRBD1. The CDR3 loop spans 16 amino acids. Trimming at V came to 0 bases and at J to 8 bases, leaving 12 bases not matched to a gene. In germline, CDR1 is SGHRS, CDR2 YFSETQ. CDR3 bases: TGCGCCAGCAGCTTGGGGGCGGGGGACAGGAGCTTCGAAGCTTTCTTT. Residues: CASSLGAGDRSFEAFF. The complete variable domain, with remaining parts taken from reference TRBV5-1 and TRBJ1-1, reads KAGVTQTPRYLIKTRGQQVTLSCSPISGHRSVSWYQQTPGQGLQFLFEYFSETQRNKGNFPGRFSGRQFSNSRSEMNVSTLELGDSALYLCASSLGAGDRSFEAFFGQGTRLTVV.

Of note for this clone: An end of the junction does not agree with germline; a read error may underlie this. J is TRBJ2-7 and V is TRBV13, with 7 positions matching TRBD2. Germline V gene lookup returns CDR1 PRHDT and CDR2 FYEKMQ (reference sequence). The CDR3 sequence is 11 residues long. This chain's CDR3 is CASSLGLDLNF. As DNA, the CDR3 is TGTGCCAGCAGCCTTGGACTAGATTTGAACTTC. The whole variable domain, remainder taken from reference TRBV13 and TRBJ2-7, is AAGVIQSPRHLIKEKRETATLKCYPIPRHDTVYWYQQGPGQDPQFLISFYEKMQSDKGSIPDRFSAQQFSDYHSELNMSSLELGDSALYFCASSLGLDLNFGPGTRLTVT.

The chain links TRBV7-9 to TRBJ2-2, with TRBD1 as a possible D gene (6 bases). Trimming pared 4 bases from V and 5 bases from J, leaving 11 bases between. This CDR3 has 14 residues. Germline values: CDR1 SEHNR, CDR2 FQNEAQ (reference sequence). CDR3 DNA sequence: TGTGCCAGCAGCTCAAGAGGGGGAACCGGGGAGCTGTTTTTT. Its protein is CASSSRGGTGELFF.

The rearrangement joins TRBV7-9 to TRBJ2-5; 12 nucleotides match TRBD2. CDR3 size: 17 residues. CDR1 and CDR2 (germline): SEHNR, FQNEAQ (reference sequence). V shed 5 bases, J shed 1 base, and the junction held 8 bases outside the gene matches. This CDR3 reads CASSPASGRALQETQYF. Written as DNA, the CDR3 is TGTGCCAGCAGCCCCGCTAGCGGGAGGGCCCTCCAAGAGACCCAGTACTTC.

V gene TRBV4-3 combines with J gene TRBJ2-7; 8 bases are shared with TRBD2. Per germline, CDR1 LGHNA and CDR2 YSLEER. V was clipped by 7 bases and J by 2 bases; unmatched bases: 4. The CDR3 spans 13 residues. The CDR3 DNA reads TGCGCCAGCAAAAGCGGGGGCGCCTACGAGCAGTACTTC. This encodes CASKSGGAYEQYF.

In DNA form, the CDR3 reads TGTGCCAGCAGCTTTAATACGCCGGGACAGGGGTATTCGAGGCAGTACTTC. Its translation is CASSFNTPGQGYSRQYF. The genes are TRBV27 and TRBJ2-7, with 10 bases that match TRBD1. This CDR3 has 17 amino acids. From germline, CDR1 is MNHEY and CDR2 SMNVEV (reference sequence). V lost 6 bases, J lost 9 bases, and 20 bases stayed unmatched.

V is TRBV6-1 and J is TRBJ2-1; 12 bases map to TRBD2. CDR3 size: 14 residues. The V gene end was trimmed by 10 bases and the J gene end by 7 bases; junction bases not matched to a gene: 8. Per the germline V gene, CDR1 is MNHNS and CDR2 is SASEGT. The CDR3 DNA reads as TGTGCCACCCTGACTAGCGGGAGCGGTAATGAGCAGTTCTTC. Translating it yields CATLTSGSGNEQFF.

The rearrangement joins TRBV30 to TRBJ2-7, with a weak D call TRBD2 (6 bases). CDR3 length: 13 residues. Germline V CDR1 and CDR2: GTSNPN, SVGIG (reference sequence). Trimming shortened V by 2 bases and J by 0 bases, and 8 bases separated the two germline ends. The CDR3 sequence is CAWSSGFSYEQYF. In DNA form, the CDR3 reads TGTGCCTGGAGTAGCGGGTTCTCCTACGAGCAGTACTTC.

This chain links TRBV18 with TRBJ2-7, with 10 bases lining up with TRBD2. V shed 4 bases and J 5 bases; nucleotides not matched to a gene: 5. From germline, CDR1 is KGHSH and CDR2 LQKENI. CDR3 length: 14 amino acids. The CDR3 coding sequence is TGTGCCAGCTCACTGGCCGGGACTAGCGACGAGCAGTACTTC. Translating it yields CASSLAGTSDEQYF.

The CDR3 region is CASSIGGGRNVEQFF. The CDR3 nucleotides read TGTGCCAGTAGTATAGGTGGCGGGAGGAACGTTGAGCAGTTCTTC. V usage is TRBV19 and J usage is TRBJ2-1; 8 bases are shared with TRBD2. The germline CDR1 and CDR2 sequences are LNHDA and SQIVND (reference sequence). The length of the CDR3 is 15 residues. V trimming: 1 base; J trimming: 9 bases; junction bases outside the gene matches: 8.

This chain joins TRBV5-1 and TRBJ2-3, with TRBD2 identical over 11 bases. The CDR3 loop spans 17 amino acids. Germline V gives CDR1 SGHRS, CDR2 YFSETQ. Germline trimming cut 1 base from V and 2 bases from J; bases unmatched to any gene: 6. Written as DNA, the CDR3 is TGCGCCAGCAGCTTGAGGGCTAGCGGGGGGCCCACAGATACGCAGTATTTT. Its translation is CASSLRASGGPTDTQYF. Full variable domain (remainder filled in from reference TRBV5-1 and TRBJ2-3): KAGVTQTPRYLIKTRGQQVTLSCSPISGHRSVSWYQQTPGQGLQFLFEYFSETQRNKGNFPGRFSGRQFSNSRSEMNVSTLELGDSALYLCASSLRASGGPTDTQYFGPGTRLTVL.

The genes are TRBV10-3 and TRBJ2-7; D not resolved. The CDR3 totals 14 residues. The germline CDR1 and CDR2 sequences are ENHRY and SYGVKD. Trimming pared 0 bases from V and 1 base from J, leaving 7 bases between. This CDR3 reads CAISESYISYEQYF. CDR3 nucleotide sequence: TGTGCCATCAGTGAGTCTTACATATCCTACGAGCAGTACTTC.

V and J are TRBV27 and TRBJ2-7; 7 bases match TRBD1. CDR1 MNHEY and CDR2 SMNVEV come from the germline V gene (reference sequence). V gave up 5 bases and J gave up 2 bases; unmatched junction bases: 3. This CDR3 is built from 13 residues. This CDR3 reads CASSPGTAYEQYF. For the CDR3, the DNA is TGTGCCAGCAGTCCCGGGACAGCCTACGAGCAGTACTTC.

CDR3: CASSQITGWDTGELFF. The CDR3 DNA reads TGCGCCAGCAGCCAAATAACAGGGTGGGACACCGGGGAGCTGTTTTTT. The chain links TRBV4-3 to TRBJ2-2, with D possibly being TRBD1 (6 bases). The CDR3 is 16 residues long. CDR1 is LGHNA, CDR2 YSLEER, per germline. Deletions cut 2 bases from V and 3 bases from J, with 13 bases between.

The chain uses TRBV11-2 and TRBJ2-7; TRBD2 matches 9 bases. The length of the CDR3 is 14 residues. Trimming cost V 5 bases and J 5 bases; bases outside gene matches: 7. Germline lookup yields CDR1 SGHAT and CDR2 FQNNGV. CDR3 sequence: CASSLSGRVHEQYF. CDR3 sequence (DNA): TGTGCCAGCAGCCTTAGCGGGAGAGTCCACGAGCAGTACTTC.